Following are 18 T cell receptor beta chains from one sample sequenced in a study of beta chain features in type 1 diabetes. Since all of the isolated RNA was reverse transcribed, expressed TCRB transcripts were what got sequenced. Some clones are missing from TCRdb's copy, which holds only in-frame ones; the method was immunoSEQ multiplex PCR. The table has a few hundred thousand clones, 10% to 15% seen once. The material sequenced was naive CD4+ T cells from blood. The origin of the receptors is a man younger than 35 in good health.

The chain combines TRBV10-3 with TRBJ2-2; D might be TRBD2 (5 bases). Germline lookup yields CDR1 ENHRY and CDR2 SYGVKD. With 10 bases removed from V and 1 base from J, the gap between germline ends came to 10 bases. The CDR3 length is 13 residues. CDR3 sequence reads: CANGAVNTGELFF. Written as DNA, the CDR3 is TGTGCCAACGGAGCGGTGAACACCGGGGAGCTGTTTTTT.

The rearrangement uses TRBV2 and TRBJ2-7, with no clear D. The germline gives CDR1 SNHLY, CDR2 FYNNEI. The CDR3 contains 14 residues. The ends were cut back, 6 bases at V and 1 base at J, with 13 bases in the middle. The CDR3 nucleotides are TGTGCCAGCAGGTCCGGGTCCATGTCCTACGAGCAGTACTTC. This codes for CASRSGSMSYEQYF. Together with reference TRBV2 and TRBJ2-7, the CDR3 gives the full variable domain: EPEVTQTPSHQVTQMGQEVILRCVPISNHLYFYWYRQILGQKVEFLVSFYNNEISEKSEIFDDQFSVERPDGSNFTLKIRSTKLEDSAMYFCASRSGSMSYEQYFGPGTRLTVT.

This clone showed up just a few times. The chain has TRBV15 and TRBJ2-7, with 14 bases identical to TRBD2. The ends lost 4 bases at V and 3 bases at J; junction bases unmatched: 2. CDR3 length equals 15 residues. CDR1 and CDR2 from the germline V gene are LNHNV and YYDKDF (reference sequence). The CDR3 spells CATSIGLAGGYEQYF. CDR3 in DNA: TGTGCCACCAGCATCGGACTAGCGGGAGGCTACGAGCAGTACTTC.

This rearrangement joins TRBV30 to TRBJ1-1; D not certain. Germline V gene sequence: CDR1 GTSNPN, CDR2 SVGIG (reference sequence). CDR3 size: 12 residues. V was cut by 4 bases and J by 4 bases, with 10 bases left in between. CDR3 protein: CAWTRSGTEAFF. The CDR3 nucleotides read TGTGCCTGGACCCGGAGTGGCACTGAAGCTTTCTTT.

The chain employs TRBV18 and TRBJ2-1, with D tentatively TRBD2 (6 bases). CDR1 is KGHSH and CDR2 is LQKENI in the germline V gene. The CDR3 is made up of 14 amino acids. Trimming cost V 4 bases and J 6 bases, with 13 bases left between them. The CDR3 loop is CASSLGLVGNEQFF. CDR3 DNA: TGTGCCAGCTCACTGGGACTGGTTGGCAATGAGCAGTTCTTC.

This clone was picked up a small number of times. The rearrangement links TRBV15 to TRBJ2-6; D unresolved. This CDR3 has 14 residues. Germline V gives CDR1 LNHNV, CDR2 YYDKDF (reference sequence). V was pared by 0 bases and J by 5 bases, with 5 bases between. This chain's CDR3 is CATSRDVRANVLTF. CDR3 bases: TGTGCCACCAGCAGAGACGTAAGGGCCAACGTCCTGACTTTC.

This clone came up a few times. This chain uses TRBV2 with TRBJ1-1; D gene uncertain. The CDR3 extends over 13 amino acids. Trimming left V 7 bases short and J 1 base short, with 10 bases between. Germline loops: CDR1 SNHLY, CDR2 FYNNEI. The CDR3: CASMLDSNTEAFF. CDR3 bases: TGTGCCAGCATGCTGGACTCGAACACTGAAGCTTTCTTT.

In this sample, this clone turned up a few times. V and J are TRBV7-2 and TRBJ2-7; D is perhaps TRBD2 (5 bases). CDR1 SGHTA and CDR2 FQGNSA come from the germline V gene. There are 14 residues in the CDR3. The V and J ends lost 3 bases and 2 bases respectively, with 11 bases between them. In DNA, the CDR3 is TGTGCCAGCAGCTTGCGACGGGGTCCCTACGAGCAGTACTTC. This gives the protein CASSLRRGPYEQYF.

This chain joins TRBV30 and TRBJ2-7, with unresolved D. Germline V gives CDR1 GTSNPN, CDR2 SVGIG (reference sequence). Trimming stripped 4 bases from V and 1 base from J, with 14 bases between. CDR3 size: 14 residues. The CDR3 DNA sequence: TGTGCCTGGATGCCAGGCCCCTTTTCCTACGAGCAGTACTTC. Residues: CAWMPGPFSYEQYF.

This clone was observed a handful of times. This rearrangement joins TRBV14 to TRBJ2-2; perhaps TRBD2 as D (5 bases). The germline gives CDR1 SGHDN, CDR2 FVKESK. V shed 1 base and J shed 6 bases, with 9 bases lying between them. The CDR3 runs 14 residues. CDR3 coding DNA: TGTGCCAGCAGCCAAGCCCGGGGAGCCGGGGAGCTGTTTTTT. As protein: CASSQARGAGELFF. The variable domain in full, completed from reference TRBV14 and TRBJ2-2, reads EAGVTQFPSHSVIEKGQTVTLRCDPISGHDNLYWYRRVMGKEIKFLLHFVKESKQDESGMPNNRFLAERTGGTYSTLKVQPAELEDSGVYFCASSQARGAGELFFGEGSRLTVL.

This clone was seen more than once but under ten times. The rearrangement links TRBV15 to TRBJ2-2, with TRBD2 matching over 11 bases. Germline values: CDR1 LNHNV, CDR2 YYDKDF (reference sequence). Trimming cost V 0 bases and J 5 bases; bases outside gene matches: 5. This CDR3 has 17 residues. CDR3 in amino acids: CATSRDGSGRGTGELFF. The DNA for the CDR3 is TGTGCCACCAGCAGAGATGGTAGCGGGAGGGGAACCGGGGAGCTGTTTTTT.

This clone was observed a single time. The chain recombines TRBV30 with TRBJ2-4, with D uncertain. V was cut by 5 bases and J by 5 bases, with 7 bases left in between. The CDR3 extends over 11 amino acids. From germline, CDR1 is GTSNPN and CDR2 SVGIG (reference sequence). The chain's CDR3 is CAWGRENIQYF. DNA of the CDR3: TGTGCCTGGGGGCGAGAAAACATTCAGTACTTC.

Only a few counts were recorded for this clone. The rearrangement joins TRBV27 to TRBJ1-5; D not certain. There are 14 residues in the CDR3. Germline CDR1 is MNHEY and CDR2 is SMNVEV (reference sequence). Deletions cut 4 bases from V and 6 bases from J, with 13 bases between. The CDR3 DNA reads as TGTGCCAGCAGTTCCAGTCCTCTTCGTCAGCCCCAGCATTTT. Amino acid sequence: CASSSSPLRQPQHF.

This chain links TRBV6-6 with TRBJ2-7; the match to TRBD1 covers 7 bases. Trimming cost V 7 bases and J 3 bases; bases outside gene matches: 6. Germline V gives CDR1 MNHNY, CDR2 SVGAGI (reference sequence). CDR3 size: 13 residues. This chain's CDR3 is CASTRDSGYEQYF. The DNA of the CDR3 is TGTGCCAGCACCAGGGACAGCGGCTACGAGCAGTACTTC.

V gene TRBV7-9 combines with J gene TRBJ2-3; 10 bases agree with TRBD2. This CDR3 is 15 amino acids long. Germline V lookup: CDR1 SEHNR, CDR2 FQNEAQ (reference sequence). Trimming removed 7 bases from V and 2 bases from J; junction bases left unmatched: 6. The CDR3 spells CASTTGLADTDTQYF. CDR3 bases: TGTGCCAGCACCACCGGACTAGCGGACACAGATACGCAGTATTTT.

The chain uses TRBV28 and TRBJ2-1, with D hard to call. This CDR3 has 12 residues. V lost 6 bases and J 5 bases, leaving 8 bases between the germline ends. In germline, CDR1 is MDHEN, CDR2 SYDVKM. This CDR3 reads CASSQAHNEQFF. For the CDR3, the DNA is TGTGCCAGCAGCCAGGCACACAATGAGCAGTTCTTC.

V gene TRBV19 combines with J gene TRBJ1-5; 8 nucleotides match TRBD1. In germline, CDR1 is LNHDA, CDR2 SQIVND (reference sequence). The CDR3 is 15 residues long. V was clipped by 9 bases and J by 3 bases; unmatched bases: 10. The CDR3 reads CASLLQGADNQPQHF. The CDR3 DNA sequence: TGTGCCAGCCTTCTCCAGGGGGCCGACAATCAGCCCCAGCATTTT.

This clone appeared a few times. This chain joins TRBV29-1 and TRBJ1-1; TRBD1 might be the D (5 bases). Germline V gives CDR1 SQVTM, CDR2 ANQGSEA. Trimming took 4 bases from V and 2 from J, leaving 17 bases between them. CDR3 size: 15 residues. CDR3 nucleotides: TGCAGCGTTGGGTCGCGGGGGAGGGGTAACACTGAAGCTTTCTTT. Residues: CSVGSRGRGNTEAFF.